Reported below is one T cell receptor beta chain. Germline assignment: CDR1 LNHDA and CDR2 SQIVND (reference sequence). This CDR3 is 16 amino acids long. The V end lost 4 bases, the J end lost 3 bases, and 13 bases lay between the germline ends. Assay used: immunoSEQ multiplex PCR; TCRdb lists only in-frame clones, some missing. The sample contains tens of thousands of clones, approximately 87% of which appear only once. This specimen belongs to a study of control samples from healthy donors and cancer patients. The sample consisted of blood. The receptor comes from a man aged 50 or older in good health. The chain carries TRBV19 and TRBJ2-6; D possibly corresponds to TRBD2 (6 bases). Here the CDR3 DNA reads TGTGCCAGTAGTACCCAGGGAGGCGTTGGGGCCAACGTCCTGACTTTC. Protein: CASSTQGGVGANVLTF.